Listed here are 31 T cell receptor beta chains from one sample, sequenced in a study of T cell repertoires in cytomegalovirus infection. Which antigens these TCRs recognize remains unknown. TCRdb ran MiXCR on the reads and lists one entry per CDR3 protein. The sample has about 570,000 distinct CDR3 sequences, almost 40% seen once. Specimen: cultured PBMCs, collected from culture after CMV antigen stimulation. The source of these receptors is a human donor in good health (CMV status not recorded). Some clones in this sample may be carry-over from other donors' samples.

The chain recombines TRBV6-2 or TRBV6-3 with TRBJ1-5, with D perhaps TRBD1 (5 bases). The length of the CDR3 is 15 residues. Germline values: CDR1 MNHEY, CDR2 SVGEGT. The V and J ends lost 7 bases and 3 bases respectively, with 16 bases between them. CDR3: CASTQGRQYNQPQHF. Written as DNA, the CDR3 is TGTGCCAGCACCCAGGGCCGACAGTACAATCAGCCCCAGCATTTT.

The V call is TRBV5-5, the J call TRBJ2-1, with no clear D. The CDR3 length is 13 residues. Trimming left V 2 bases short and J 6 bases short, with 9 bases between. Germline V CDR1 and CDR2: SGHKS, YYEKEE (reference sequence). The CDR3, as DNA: TGTGCCAGCAGCTTTGCCTCCATCAATGAGCAGTTCTTC. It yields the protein CASSFASINEQFF.

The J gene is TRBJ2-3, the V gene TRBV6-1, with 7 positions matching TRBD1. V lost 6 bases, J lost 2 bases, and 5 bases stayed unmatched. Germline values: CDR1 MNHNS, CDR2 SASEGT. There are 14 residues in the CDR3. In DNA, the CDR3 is TGTGCCAGCAGGAAGGGGGCTTACACAGATACGCAGTATTTT. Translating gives CASRKGAYTDTQYF.

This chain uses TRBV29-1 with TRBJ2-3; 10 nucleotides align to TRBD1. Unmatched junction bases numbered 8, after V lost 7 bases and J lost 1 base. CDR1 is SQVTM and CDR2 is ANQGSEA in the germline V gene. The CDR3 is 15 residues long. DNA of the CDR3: TGCAGCGCCAATAGGGGGACAGGGGGCACAGATACGCAGTATTTT. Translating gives CSANRGTGGTDTQYF.

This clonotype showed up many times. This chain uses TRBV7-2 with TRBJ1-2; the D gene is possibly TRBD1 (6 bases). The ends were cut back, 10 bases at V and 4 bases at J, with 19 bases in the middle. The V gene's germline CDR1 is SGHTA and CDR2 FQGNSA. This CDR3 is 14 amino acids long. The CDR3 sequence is CAISRGGRGYGYTF. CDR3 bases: TGTGCCATTAGCCGGGGGGGCAGGGGCTATGGCTACACCTTC.

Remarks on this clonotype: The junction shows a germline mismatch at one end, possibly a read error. CDR3 in amino acids: CASSLRGWEGTDTQYF. The CDR3 DNA follows: TGTGCCAGTAGCTTACGCGGTTGGGAGGGCACAGATACGCAGTATTTT. The chain carries TRBV7-4 and TRBJ2-3; a possible D gene is TRBD2 (6 bases). Germline V gene lookup returns CDR1 SGHVT and CDR2 SQSDAQ. This CDR3 is 16 amino acids long.

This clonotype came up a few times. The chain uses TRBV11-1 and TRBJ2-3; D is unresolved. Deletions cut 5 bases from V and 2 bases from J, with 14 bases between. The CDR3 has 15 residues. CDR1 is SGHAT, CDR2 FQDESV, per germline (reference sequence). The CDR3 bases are TGTGCCAGCAGCCCCCCCGGAAAACTCACAGATACGCAGTATTTT. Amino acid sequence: CASSPPGKLTDTQYF.

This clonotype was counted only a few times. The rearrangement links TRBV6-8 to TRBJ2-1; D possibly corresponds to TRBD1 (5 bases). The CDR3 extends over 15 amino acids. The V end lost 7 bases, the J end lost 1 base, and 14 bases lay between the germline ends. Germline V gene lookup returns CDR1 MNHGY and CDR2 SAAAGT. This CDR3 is CASTFNKGSYNEQFF. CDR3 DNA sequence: TGTGCCAGCACCTTTAACAAGGGGTCCTACAATGAGCAGTTCTTC.

The CDR3 bases are TGTGCCAGCAGCTCAACCAGCGGGTTGAGGACCCAGTACTTC. Its protein product is CASSSTSGLRTQYF. The chain employs TRBV7-2 and TRBJ2-5, with D perhaps matching TRBD2 (6 bases). Trimming took 4 bases from V and 7 from J, leaving 16 bases between them. Looked up from germline, CDR1 is SGHTA and CDR2 is FQGNSA. The CDR3 sequence is 14 residues long.

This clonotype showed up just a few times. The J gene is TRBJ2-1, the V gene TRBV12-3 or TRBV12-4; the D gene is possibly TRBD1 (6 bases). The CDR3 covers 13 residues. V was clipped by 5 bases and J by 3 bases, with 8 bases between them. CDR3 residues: CASSKQGYNEQFF. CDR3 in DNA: TGTGCCAGCAGTAAACAGGGCTACAATGAGCAGTTCTTC.

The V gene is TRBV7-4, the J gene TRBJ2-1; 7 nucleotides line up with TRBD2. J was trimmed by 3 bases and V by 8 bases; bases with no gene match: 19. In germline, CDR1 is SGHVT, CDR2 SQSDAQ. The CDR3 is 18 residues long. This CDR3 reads CASSRRGGSRGLYNEQFF. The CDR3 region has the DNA TGTGCCAGCTCGCGACGGGGCGGGAGTAGGGGTCTCTACAATGAGCAGTTCTTC.

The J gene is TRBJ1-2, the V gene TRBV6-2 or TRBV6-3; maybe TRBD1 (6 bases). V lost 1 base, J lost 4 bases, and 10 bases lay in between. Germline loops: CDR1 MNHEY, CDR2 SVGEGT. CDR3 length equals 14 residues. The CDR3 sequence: CASSYWDMAYGYTF. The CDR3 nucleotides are TGTGCCAGCAGTTACTGGGACATGGCCTATGGCTACACCTTC.

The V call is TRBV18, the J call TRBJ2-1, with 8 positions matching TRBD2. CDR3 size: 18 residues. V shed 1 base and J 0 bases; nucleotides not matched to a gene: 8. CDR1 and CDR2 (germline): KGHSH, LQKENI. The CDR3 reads CASSPRISGIHSYNEQFF. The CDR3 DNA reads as TGTGCCAGCTCACCACGGATTAGCGGGATCCACTCCTACAATGAGCAGTTCTTC.

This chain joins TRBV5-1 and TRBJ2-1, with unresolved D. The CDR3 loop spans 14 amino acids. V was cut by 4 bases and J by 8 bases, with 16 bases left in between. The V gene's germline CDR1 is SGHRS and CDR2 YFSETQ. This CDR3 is CASSPRHQVHEQFF. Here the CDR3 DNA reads TGCGCCAGCAGCCCGCGACATCAGGTCCATGAGCAGTTCTTC.

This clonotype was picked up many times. In nucleotides, the CDR3 is TGTGCCAGCAGCTTTGGGGGGGCCTACAATGAGCAGTTCTTC. Translated: CASSFGGAYNEQFF. The chain is built from TRBV7-2 and TRBJ2-1; 7 nucleotides line up with TRBD2. The V gene end was trimmed by 3 bases and the J gene end by 2 bases; junction bases not matched to a gene: 1. Germline V gene data show CDR1 as SGHTA and CDR2 as FQGNSA. This CDR3 contains 14 residues.

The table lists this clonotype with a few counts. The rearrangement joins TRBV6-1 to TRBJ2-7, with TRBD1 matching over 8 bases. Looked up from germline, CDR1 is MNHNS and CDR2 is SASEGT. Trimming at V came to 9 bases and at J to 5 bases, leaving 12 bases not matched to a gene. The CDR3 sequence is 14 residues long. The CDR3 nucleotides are TGTGCCAGTTTTGAGGGCAGGGGGCACGACGAGCAGTACTTC. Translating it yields CASFEGRGHDEQYF.

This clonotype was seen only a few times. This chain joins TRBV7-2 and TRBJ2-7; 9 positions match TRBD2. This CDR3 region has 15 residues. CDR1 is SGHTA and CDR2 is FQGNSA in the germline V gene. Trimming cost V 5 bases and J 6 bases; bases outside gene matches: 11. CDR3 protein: CASSLPWASGIEQYF. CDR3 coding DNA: TGTGCCAGCAGCCTTCCTTGGGCTAGCGGGATCGAGCAGTACTTC.

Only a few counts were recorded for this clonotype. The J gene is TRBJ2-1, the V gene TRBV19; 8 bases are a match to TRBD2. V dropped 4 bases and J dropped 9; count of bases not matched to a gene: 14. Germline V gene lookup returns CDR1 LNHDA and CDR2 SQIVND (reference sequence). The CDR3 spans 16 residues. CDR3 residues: CASSTGTRWGRGEQFF. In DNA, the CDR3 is TGTGCCAGTAGTACCGGGACTAGATGGGGTAGGGGTGAGCAGTTCTTC.

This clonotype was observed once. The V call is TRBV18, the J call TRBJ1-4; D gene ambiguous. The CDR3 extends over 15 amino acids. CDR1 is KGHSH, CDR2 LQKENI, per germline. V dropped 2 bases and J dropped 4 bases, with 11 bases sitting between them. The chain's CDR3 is CASSPATGNNEKLFF. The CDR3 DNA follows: TGTGCCAGCTCACCAGCGACTGGGAATAATGAAAAACTGTTTTTT.

This CDR3 is CASSIWASRVSNQPQHF. CDR3 DNA: TGTGCCAGTAGTATATGGGCCAGCCGGGTCAGCAATCAGCCCCAGCATTTT. The chain couples TRBV19 to TRBJ1-5; D gene ambiguous. CDR1 and CDR2 (germline): LNHDA, SQIVND (reference sequence). V was trimmed by 2 bases and J by 1 base, leaving 15 bases between them. The CDR3 is made up of 17 amino acids.

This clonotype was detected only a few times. The CDR3 sequence: CASSQDSRPNYGYTF. CDR3 in DNA: TGTGCCAGCAGTCAGGACAGTCGACCTAACTATGGCTACACCTTC. J is TRBJ1-2 and V is TRBV2; tentative D call: TRBD1 (6 bases). The germline gives CDR1 SNHLY, CDR2 FYNNEI. With 5 bases removed from V and 0 bases from J, the gap between germline ends came to 13 bases. The CDR3 has 15 residues.

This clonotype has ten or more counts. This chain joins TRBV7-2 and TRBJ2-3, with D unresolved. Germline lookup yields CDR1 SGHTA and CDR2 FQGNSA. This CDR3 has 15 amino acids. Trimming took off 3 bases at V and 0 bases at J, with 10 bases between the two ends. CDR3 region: CASSFYSTSTDTQYF. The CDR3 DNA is TGTGCCAGCAGCTTTTACTCCACTAGCACAGATACGCAGTATTTT.

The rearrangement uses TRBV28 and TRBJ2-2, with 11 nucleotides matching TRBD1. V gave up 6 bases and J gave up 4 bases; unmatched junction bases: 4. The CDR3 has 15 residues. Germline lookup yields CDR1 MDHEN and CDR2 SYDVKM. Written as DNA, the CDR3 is TGTGCCAGCAGGGGACAGGGGGTAGGCACCGGGGAGCTGTTTTTT. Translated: CASRGQGVGTGELFF.

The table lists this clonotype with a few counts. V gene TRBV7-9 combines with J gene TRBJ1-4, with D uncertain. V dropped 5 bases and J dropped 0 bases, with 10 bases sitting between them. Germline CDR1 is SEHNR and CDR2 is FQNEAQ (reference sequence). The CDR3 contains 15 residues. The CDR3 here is CASSRDGATNEKLFF. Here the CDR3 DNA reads TGTGCCAGCAGCCGAGATGGAGCAACTAATGAAAAACTGTTTTTT.

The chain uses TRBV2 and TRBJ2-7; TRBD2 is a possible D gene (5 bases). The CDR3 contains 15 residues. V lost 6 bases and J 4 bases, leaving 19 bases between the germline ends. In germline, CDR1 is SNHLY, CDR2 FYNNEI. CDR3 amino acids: CASSPRRARGYEQYF. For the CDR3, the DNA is TGTGCCAGCAGCCCTCGACGGGCCCGCGGGTACGAGCAGTACTTC.

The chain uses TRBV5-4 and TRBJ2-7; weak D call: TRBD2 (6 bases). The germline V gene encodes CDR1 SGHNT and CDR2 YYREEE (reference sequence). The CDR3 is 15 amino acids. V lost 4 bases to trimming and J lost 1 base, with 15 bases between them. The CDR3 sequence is CASSHGGSGSYEQYF. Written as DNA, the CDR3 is TGTGCCAGCAGCCACGGGGGAAGCGGGTCCTACGAGCAGTACTTC.

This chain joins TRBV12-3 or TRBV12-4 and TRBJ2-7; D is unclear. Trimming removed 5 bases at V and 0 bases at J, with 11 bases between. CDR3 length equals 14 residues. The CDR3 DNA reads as TGTGCCAGCAGTCTAGGGCCAGTCTCCTACGAGCAGTACTTC. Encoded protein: CASSLGPVSYEQYF.

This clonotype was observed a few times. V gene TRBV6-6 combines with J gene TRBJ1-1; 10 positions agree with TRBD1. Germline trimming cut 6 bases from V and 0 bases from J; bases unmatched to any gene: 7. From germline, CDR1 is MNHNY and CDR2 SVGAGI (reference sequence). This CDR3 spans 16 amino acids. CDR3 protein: CASRRDRGGLNTEAFF. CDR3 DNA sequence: TGTGCCAGCAGACGGGACAGGGGAGGTTTGAACACTGAAGCTTTCTTT.

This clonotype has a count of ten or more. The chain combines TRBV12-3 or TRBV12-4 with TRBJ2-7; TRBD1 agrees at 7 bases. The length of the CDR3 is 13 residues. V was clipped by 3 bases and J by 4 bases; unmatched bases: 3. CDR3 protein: CASSLGQLYEQYF. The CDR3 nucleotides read TGTGCCAGCAGTTTGGGACAGTTATACGAGCAGTACTTC.

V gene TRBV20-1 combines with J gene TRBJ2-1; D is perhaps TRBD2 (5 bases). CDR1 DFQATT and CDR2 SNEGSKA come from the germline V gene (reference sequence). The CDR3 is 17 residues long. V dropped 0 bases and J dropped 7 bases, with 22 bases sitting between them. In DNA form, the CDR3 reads TGCAGTGCTAGAGATCAATATGGGCTAGCCCCTTGGAATGAGCAGTTCTTC. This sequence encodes CSARDQYGLAPWNEQFF.

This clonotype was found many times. CDR3 DNA: TGTGCCAGCAGCAAAACAGGGGGCGCCGGCCGCTCCGAAAAACTGTTTTTT. It encodes CASSKTGGAGRSEKLFF. The chain has TRBV7-6 and TRBJ1-4; 9 nucleotides match TRBD1. Germline CDR1 and CDR2: SGHVS and FNYEAQ. This CDR3 comprises 17 residues. Germline trimming cut 5 bases from V and 8 bases from J; bases unmatched to any gene: 15.